This T cell receptor beta chain was captured in a study of cytomegalovirus exposure and HLA in healthy donors. General study points: A few chains tied to CMV proved CMV antigen-specific in vitro.

This clone came up a few times. The antigen is undetermined. The PCR contained 60 Vbeta and 13 Jbeta primers. Clones were read by immunoSEQ multiplex PCR, and TCRdb kept only the in-frame ones, dropping some. The sample lists about 76,000 clones; about 66% were seen once. Germline values: CDR1 SGHRS, CDR2 YFSETQ. V lost 2 bases, J lost 7 bases, and 8 bases stayed unmatched. The CDR3 totals 14 residues. Sequenced sample: PBMCs. This chain connects TRBV5-1 to TRBJ2-5, with 7 bases identical to TRBD1. The TCR sequence derives from a man in his 60s in good health and CMV-seropositive. The CDR3 coding sequence is TGCGCCAGCAGCTTCGAAGGGGGCGATGGGACCCAGTACTTC. Encoded protein: CASSFEGGDGTQYF.